Presented here are 20 T cell receptor beta chains from one specimen sequenced in a study of monozygotic twins with inflammatory bowel disease. From the 5' RACE reads, TCRdb lists one entry per CDR3 protein and no DNA. In total, the table holds about 160,000 distinct CDR3 sequences. Sequences were obtained from blood. The receptors shown here come from a human donor with ulcerative colitis or Crohn's disease, or a healthy co-twin of an affected twin (not recorded which).

This rearrangement joins TRBV29-1 to TRBJ1-1; TCRdb indicates TRBD1, and absent DNA this call remains unverified. This CDR3 spans 15 amino acids. Germline CDR1 SQVTM, CDR2 ANQGSEA. The CDR3 loop is CSVTGTRDRNTEAFF.

The chain uses TRBV4-2 and TRBJ2-7; TCRdb's D gene call, TRBD1, goes unchecked for lack of DNA. The CDR3 contains 18 residues. Germline CDR1 reads LGHNA; CDR2 reads YNFKEQ. Here the CDR3 reads CASSQAIPADRSSYEQYF.

The J gene is TRBJ1-2, the V gene TRBV5-1. This CDR3 contains 16 residues. CDR1 and CDR2 from the germline V gene are SGHRS and YFSETQ. This CDR3 reads CASSLTTGFDSYGYTF.

This sequence joins TRBV5-6 and TRBJ1-2. In germline, CDR1 is SGHDT, CDR2 YYEEEE. The CDR3 has 14 amino acids. This CDR3 is CASSLNREGYGYTF.

This chain connects TRBV18 to TRBJ1-1. This CDR3 has 16 residues. Germline loops: CDR1 KGHSH, CDR2 LQKENI. CDR3: CASSPEGTFYRTEAFF.

The chain has TRBV5-1 and TRBJ2-7; TCRdb designates TRBD1, a call that cannot be tested without DNA. Germline lookup yields CDR1 SGHRS and CDR2 YFSETQ. This CDR3 has 15 residues. CDR3 sequence reads: CASSPGARGISEQYF.

The V call is TRBV3-1, the J call TRBJ2-1; TCRdb returns TRBD1, unconfirmable since there is no DNA. The CDR3 consists of 17 residues. Per the germline V gene, CDR1 is LGHDT and CDR2 is YNNKEL (reference sequence). This CDR3 is CASSQDPFPRESNEQFF.

CDR3 loop: CASSVGEGDTQYF. This sequence joins TRBV9 and TRBJ2-3; TCRdb's D gene call, TRBD2, goes unchecked for lack of DNA. This CDR3 region has 13 residues. Germline loops: CDR1 SGDLS, CDR2 YYNGEE.

The chain combines TRBV29-1 with TRBJ2-6; TCRdb indicates TRBD1, and absent DNA this call remains unverified. Germline assignment: CDR1 SQVTM and CDR2 ANQGSEA. This CDR3 comprises 16 residues. The CDR3 here is CSVEDGHNSGANVLTF.

V usage is TRBV7-2 and J usage is TRBJ2-5; the D call of TRBD2 rests on TCRdb alone, since no DNA is present to check it. CDR1 is SGHTA and CDR2 is FQGNSA in the germline V gene. The CDR3 is 16 amino acids. The CDR3 here is CASSLDSASGRQTQYF.

The chain joins TRBV20-1 to TRBJ2-2; as DNA is missing, the TRBD1 call by TCRdb cannot be tested. The germline CDR1 and CDR2 sequences are DFQATT and SNEGSKA (reference sequence). The CDR3 covers 15 residues. CDR3 loop: CSARGGGLNTGELFF.

This chain links TRBV30 with TRBJ1-2; TCRdb proposes TRBD1, but this gene call is untestable without DNA. Germline-derived CDR1 and CDR2 are GTSNPN and SVGIG (reference sequence). CDR3 length: 14 amino acids. The CDR3 here is CAWNPGTGNYGYTF.

The chain carries TRBV7-2 and TRBJ2-1; TCRdb's assignment of TRBD1 cannot be checked, as there is no DNA. This CDR3 region has 16 residues. Germline-derived CDR1 and CDR2 are SGHTA and FQGNSA. This chain's CDR3 is CASSKGGGSSYNEQFF.

The chain carries TRBV7-2 and TRBJ2-7; no DNA is available, so the TRBD1 call from TCRdb remains unchecked. CDR1 SGHTA and CDR2 FQGNSA come from the germline V gene. This CDR3 comprises 13 residues. Here the CDR3 reads CATATGGSYEQYF.

The V and J genes are TRBV5-1 and TRBJ2-1; as DNA is missing, the TRBD1 call by TCRdb cannot be tested. The CDR3 is made up of 17 amino acids. Germline V gene data show CDR1 as SGHRS and CDR2 as YFSETQ. The CDR3 is CASSPRFRRTPYNEQFF.

This chain uses TRBV29-1 with TRBJ1-1; lacking DNA, the TRBD1 call made by TCRdb goes unchecked. The germline gives CDR1 SQVTM, CDR2 ANQGSEA. The CDR3 runs to 12 residues. The CDR3 here is CSGQGRLTEAFF.

The genes are TRBV6-2 or TRBV6-3 and TRBJ2-5; absent DNA, TCRdb's TRBD2 call cannot be checked. The CDR3 runs to 14 residues. Per germline, CDR1 MNHEY and CDR2 SVGEGT. The CDR3 protein is CASSGLARGETQYF.

This chain links TRBV12-3 or TRBV12-4 with TRBJ1-5; the TCRdb D gene call, TRBD1, has no DNA to confirm it. The CDR3 is 16 residues long. This CDR3 reads CASSPRDRGYDQPQHF.

The rearrangement uses TRBV18 and TRBJ2-1; the D gene TCRdb calls, TRBD1, cannot be checked with no DNA. Germline CDR1 is KGHSH and CDR2 is LQKENI. The CDR3 runs to 16 residues. This chain's CDR3 is CASSPPETSGYNEQFF. Combining the CDR3 with reference TRBV18 and TRBJ2-1 gives the whole variable domain NAGVMQNPRHLVRRRGQEARLRCSPMKGHSHVYWYRQLPEEGLKFMVYLQKENIIDESGMPKERFSAEFPKEGPSILRIQQVVRGDSAAYFCASSPPETSGYNEQFFGPGTRLTVL.

The chain uses TRBV7-2 and TRBJ2-5. This CDR3 is built from 12 residues. Per the germline V gene, CDR1 is SGHTA and CDR2 is FQGNSA. The CDR3 sequence: CASSLSLETQYF. The whole variable domain, filled in from reference TRBV7-2 and TRBJ2-5, reads GAGVSQSPSNKVTEKGKDVELRCDPISGHTALYWYRQSLGQGLEFLIYFQGNSAPDKSGLPSDRFSAERTGGSVSTLTIQRTQQEDSAVYLCASSLSLETQYFGPGTRLLVL.